One sample yielded the 3 T cell receptor beta chains listed below, sequenced in a study of T cell clonotyping in hematopoietic cell transplantation. Time point in this sample: recipient sample about 28 days before transplant, after cytoreduction. Data came from immunoSEQ multiplex PCR; TCRdb stores just in-frame clones and leaves some out. The data show around 10,000 clones, with roughly nine tenths seen just once and around 13% held by the top ten. Sequenced here: peripheral blood mononuclear cells, sampled before stem cell transplant. These receptor sequences come from a woman aged 40 to 55 with acute myeloid leukemia. Some clones in this sample may be carry-over from other donors' samples.

This chain links TRBV7-8 with TRBJ2-5; a possible D gene is TRBD2 (5 bases). The germline V gene encodes CDR1 SGHVS and CDR2 FQNEAQ. The V and J ends lost 2 bases and 4 bases respectively, with 11 bases between them. The CDR3 totals 14 residues. In DNA form, the CDR3 reads TGTGCCAGCAGCTTAAGGCTAGCCGTAGAGACCCAGTACTTC. This encodes CASSLRLAVETQYF.

This clone was seen a single time. The CDR3 DNA reads as TGTGCCTGGAGTAGTCGTTTCTGGGGACTTTTTAGATCGGATGGCTACACCTTC. Protein sequence: CAWSSRFWGLFRSDGYTF. The chain joins TRBV30 to TRBJ1-2, with TRBD1 as a possible D gene (5 bases). This CDR3 comprises 18 residues. Between the trimmed V and J ends, which lost 2 bases and 6 bases, there was a span of 28 bases. Germline values: CDR1 GTSNPN, CDR2 SVGIG (reference sequence).

CDR3 amino acids: CASSLAVSGARGETQYF. In DNA, the CDR3 is TGTGCCAGCAGCTTAGCAGTGAGCGGGGCCCGCGGAGAGACCCAGTACTTC. The chain links TRBV7-2 to TRBJ2-5; 7 bases fit TRBD2. This CDR3 spans 17 amino acids. Germline V gene lookup returns CDR1 SGHTA and CDR2 FQGNSA. Trimming removed 0 bases from V and 4 bases from J; junction bases left unmatched: 11.